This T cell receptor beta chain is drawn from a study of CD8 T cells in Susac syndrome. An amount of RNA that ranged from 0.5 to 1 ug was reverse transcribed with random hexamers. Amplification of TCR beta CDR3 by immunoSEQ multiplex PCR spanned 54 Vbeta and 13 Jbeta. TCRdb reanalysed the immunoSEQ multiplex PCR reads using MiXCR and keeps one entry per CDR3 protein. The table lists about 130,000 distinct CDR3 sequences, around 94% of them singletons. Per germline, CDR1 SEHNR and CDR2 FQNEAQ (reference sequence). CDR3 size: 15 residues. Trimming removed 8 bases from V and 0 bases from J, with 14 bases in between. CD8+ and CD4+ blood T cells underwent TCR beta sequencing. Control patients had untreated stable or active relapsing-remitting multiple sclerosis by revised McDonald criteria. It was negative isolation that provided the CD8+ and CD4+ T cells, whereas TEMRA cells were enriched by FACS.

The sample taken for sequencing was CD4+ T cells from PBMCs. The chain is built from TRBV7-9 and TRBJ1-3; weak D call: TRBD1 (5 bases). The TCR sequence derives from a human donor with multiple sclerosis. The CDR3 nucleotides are TGTGCCAGCGGCCGGGGACGCCGCTCTGGAAACACCATATATTTT. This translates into CASGRGRRSGNTIYF.